This T cell receptor (beta chain) was captured in a study of blood T cell repertoires in COVID-19. Study as a whole: The analysed material was cDNA or gDNA that came from T cells, B-cell-depleted T cells, or PBMCs.

Data came from immunoSEQ multiplex PCR; TCRdb stores just in-frame clones and leaves some out. The sample holds fewer than 85,000 clones, about 87% seen once. CDR3 length: 18 amino acids. From germline, CDR1 is SEHNR and CDR2 FQNEAQ (reference sequence). After removal of 4 bases from V and 4 bases from J, the junction contained 9 bases not matched to a gene. Sequences were obtained from peripheral blood. This chain uses TRBV7-9 with TRBJ2-1, with TRBD2 matching 14 bases. The clonotype comes from a human donor in a cohort sampled during active COVID-19. In DNA, the CDR3 is TGTGCCAGCAGCTCGACCGGGACTAGCGGGGGCAAATACAATGAGCAGTTCTTC. Translating gives CASSSTGTSGGKYNEQFF.